These 27 T cell receptor beta chains were sequenced from one sample in a study of control samples from healthy donors and cancer patients (dated by TCRdb to the early 2020s). Libraries came from the immunoSEQ multiplex PCR assay. TCRdb carries this immuneACCESS record with in-frame sequences only. Its versions omit some clonotypes, under half of them owing to an unresolved V gene in the studies checked, with the rest unexplained. The sample profile shows over 85,000 clones; approximately 88% of them were found once. The top ten clones comprise 3.7% of the sample. Sequences were obtained from PBMCs. The receptor set was obtained from an older woman with lung cancer.

This rearrangement joins TRBV6-1 to TRBJ1-2; 10 bases line up with TRBD1. Germline trimming cut 1 base from V and 6 bases from J; bases unmatched to any gene: 8. The CDR3 runs to 16 residues. Germline CDR1 reads MNHNS; CDR2 reads SASEGT. The CDR3 sequence is CASSEGGQGGRHGYTF. CDR3 nucleotide sequence: TGTGCCAGCAGTGAAGGAGGACAGGGGGGACGTCATGGCTACACCTTC.

The chain is built from TRBV27 and TRBJ1-1; D perhaps matches TRBD1 (6 bases). The CDR3 loop spans 13 amino acids. The V end was cut by 3 bases, the J end by 1 base, with 6 bases between. The germline V gene has CDR1 MNHEY and CDR2 SMNVEV (reference sequence). Written as DNA, the CDR3 is TGTGCCAGCAGTTTGACAGGGAACACTGAAGCTTTCTTT. It is translated as CASSLTGNTEAFF.

This rearrangement joins TRBV9 to TRBJ2-1; TRBD2 matches at 10 bases. CDR1 and CDR2 (germline): SGDLS, YYNGEE. Trimming took 3 bases from V and 9 from J; bases not matched to a gene: 6. The CDR3 covers 14 residues. The CDR3 protein is CASSASGRYGEQFF. The CDR3, as DNA: TGTGCCAGCAGCGCTAGCGGGAGATACGGTGAGCAGTTCTTC. The complete variable domain, with remaining parts taken from reference TRBV9 and TRBJ2-1, reads DSGVTQTPKHLITATGQRVTLRCSPRSGDLSVYWYQQSLDQGLQFLIQYYNGEERAKGNILERFSAQQFPDLHSELNLSSLELGDSALYFCASSASGRYGEQFFGPGTRLTVL.

The chain uses TRBV6-1 and TRBJ2-5; 9 bases agree with TRBD1. CDR1 MNHNS and CDR2 SASEGT come from the germline V gene. With 3 bases clipped from V and 6 bases from J, the junction kept 8 bases outside the gene matches. The CDR3 spans 15 residues. CDR3 DNA: TGTGCCAGCAGTGATTTCTCGGACAGGGGAAAGACCCAGTACTTC. It specifies CASSDFSDRGKTQYF.

The chain employs TRBV19 and TRBJ2-2; TRBD2 is a possible D gene (6 bases). Trimming cost V 5 bases and J 7 bases, with 14 bases left between them. Germline V lookup: CDR1 LNHDA, CDR2 SQIVND (reference sequence). The CDR3 loop spans 14 amino acids. CDR3 coding DNA: TGTGCCAGTAGTGGACGGGAGTTTAGCGGGGAGCTGTTTTTT. As protein: CASSGREFSGELFF.

The chain couples TRBV5-1 to TRBJ2-1; 8 bases fit TRBD2. V shed 3 bases and J 7 bases; nucleotides not matched to a gene: 6. This CDR3 region has 14 residues. Per germline, CDR1 SGHRS and CDR2 YFSETQ. CDR3 protein: CASSSGTSGNEQFF. The CDR3 DNA reads as TGCGCCAGCAGCTCCGGGACTAGTGGGAATGAGCAGTTCTTC.

The genes are TRBV19 and TRBJ1-5, with D hard to call. The CDR3 length is 14 residues. Germline CDR1 reads LNHDA; CDR2 reads SQIVND (reference sequence). V lost 1 base to trimming and J lost 0 bases, with 4 bases between them. CDR3 DNA sequence: TGTGCCAGTAGTATAGCAGGTAGCAATCAGCCCCAGCATTTT. It yields the protein CASSIAGSNQPQHF.

This chain connects TRBV7-9 to TRBJ2-5, with D perhaps matching TRBD2 (5 bases). Germline CDR1 SEHNR, CDR2 FQNEAQ (reference sequence). The CDR3 is 19 amino acids. Trimming left V 5 bases short and J 5 bases short, with 30 bases between. CDR3 loop: CASSPYPRSTLQPGETQYF. In DNA form, the CDR3 reads TGTGCCAGCAGCCCCTATCCGAGGTCCACTCTTCAGCCGGGGGAGACCCAGTACTTC. Filled out from reference TRBV7-9 and TRBJ2-5, the complete variable domain reads DTGVSQNPRHKITKRGQNVTFRCDPISEHNRLYWYRQTLGQGPEFLTYFQNEAQLEKSRLLSDRFSAERPKGSFSTLEIQRTEQGDSAMYLCASSPYPRSTLQPGETQYFGPGTRLLVL.

The gene calls are TRBV2 and TRBJ1-2; 9 positions agree with TRBD1. Germline CDR1 reads SNHLY; CDR2 reads FYNNEI. V lost 10 bases and J lost 0; bases outside the gene matches: 9. The CDR3 is 15 amino acids. CDR3 sequence: CATGGQGGSNYGYTF. The CDR3 DNA reads TGTGCCACCGGGGGACAGGGAGGATCTAACTATGGCTACACCTTC.

The chain combines TRBV12-3 or TRBV12-4 with TRBJ1-3; D is undetermined. This CDR3 is 13 amino acids long. The germline V and J ends were trimmed by 6 bases and 0 bases, with 6 bases remaining between them. For the CDR3, the DNA is TGTGCCAGCAGCCAAAGCTCTGGAAACACCATATATTTT. Protein product: CASSQSSGNTIYF.

This rearrangement joins TRBV18 to TRBJ1-1; weak D call: TRBD1 (6 bases). The CDR3 contains 13 residues. The germline V gene has CDR1 KGHSH and CDR2 LQKENI. V gave up 4 bases and J gave up 4 bases, with 10 bases separating them. The CDR3 here is CASSRQDGTEAFF. The CDR3 region has the DNA TGTGCCAGCTCACGACAGGATGGCACTGAAGCTTTCTTT.

As DNA, the CDR3 is TGTGCCACCAGCAGAGACAGGGGGCTGGATGGCTACACCTTC. Translating it yields CATSRDRGLDGYTF. V is TRBV15 and J is TRBJ1-2; 8 bases align to TRBD1. The CDR3 sequence is 14 residues long. Losses at the gene ends were 0 bases for V and 6 bases for J; bases not matched to a gene: 3. Looked up from germline, CDR1 is LNHNV and CDR2 is YYDKDF (reference sequence).

This CDR3 is CASSSNPGQQETQYF. Here the CDR3 DNA reads TGTGCCAGCAGCTCAAATCCGGGACAGCAAGAGACCCAGTACTTC. V is TRBV7-2 and J is TRBJ2-5, with TRBD1 identical over 7 bases. The V and J ends lost 4 bases and 2 bases, in that order; junction bases with no gene match: 7. The length of the CDR3 is 15 residues. Germline V lookup: CDR1 SGHTA, CDR2 FQGNSA.

The chain joins TRBV11-2 to TRBJ2-7, with TRBD1 identical over 9 bases. Germline CDR1 SGHAT, CDR2 FQNNGV. This CDR3 is built from 15 residues. The J segment lost 3 bases and the V segment lost 6 bases, leaving 9 bases of the junction unmatched. CDR3 sequence: CASSIAPGQGYEQYF. The CDR3 DNA follows: TGTGCCAGCAGTATCGCTCCGGGACAGGGCTACGAGCAGTACTTC.

This chain connects TRBV30 to TRBJ1-6; D possibly corresponds to TRBD1 (6 bases). V was trimmed by 3 bases and J by 6 bases, leaving 21 bases between them. Per germline, CDR1 GTSNPN and CDR2 SVGIG (reference sequence). The CDR3 is 17 amino acids. CDR3 bases: TGTGCCTGGAGGGGGAGGACAGCCAGTCGTGTTAATTCACCCCTCCACTTT. Translating it yields CAWRGRTASRVNSPLHF. The full variable domain, rest sourced from reference TRBV30 and TRBJ1-6, is SQTIHQWPATLVQPVGSPLSLECTVEGTSNPNLYWYRQAAGRGLQLLFYSVGIGQISSEVPQNLSASRPQDRQFILSSKKLLLSDSGFYLCAWRGRTASRVNSPLHFGNGTRLTVT.

To note about this clone: Sequence at one end of the junction differs from germline and may be a read error. The chain uses TRBV2 and TRBJ2-7; D is undetermined. The CDR3 consists of 14 residues. CDR1 is SNHLY, CDR2 FYNNEI, per germline. The CDR3 DNA follows: TGTGCCAGCAGGCGGTCTTTTCGCTCCTACGGGCAGTACTTC. Translated, it gives CASRRSFRSYGQYF.

The rearrangement uses TRBV4-1 and TRBJ1-5; D unresolved. Trimming took 0 bases from V and 0 from J, leaving 12 bases between them. Per germline, CDR1 MGHRA and CDR2 YSYEKL. This CDR3 has 17 amino acids. This CDR3 reads CASSQDRTGYSNQPQHF. The CDR3 nucleotides are TGCGCCAGCAGCCAAGATCGGACGGGATATAGCAATCAGCCCCAGCATTTT.

The chain uses TRBV5-1 and TRBJ1-1; a weak D match, TRBD1 (6 bases). V lost 0 bases, J lost 2 bases, and 8 bases lay in between. CDR1 and CDR2 (germline): SGHRS, YFSETQ. The CDR3 sequence is 14 residues long. The chain's CDR3 is CASSLGQVNTEAFF. For the CDR3, the DNA is TGCGCCAGCAGCTTGGGACAGGTTAACACTGAAGCTTTCTTT.

V and J are TRBV6-4 and TRBJ1-2; unclear D gene. V was cut by 3 bases and J by 4 bases, with 15 bases left in between. Per germline, CDR1 MRHNA and CDR2 SNTAGT. The CDR3 covers 15 residues. This chain's CDR3 is CASSETSFLPYGYTF. The CDR3 DNA reads as TGTGCCAGCAGTGAAACGAGCTTCTTACCCTATGGCTACACCTTC.

This chain links TRBV2 with TRBJ2-5; 10 bases match TRBD2. Germline lookup yields CDR1 SNHLY and CDR2 FYNNEI. The length of the CDR3 is 14 residues. J gave up 5 bases and V 6 bases, and 6 bases lay outside the gene matches. The CDR3 sequence: CASSSSGRSETQYF. The CDR3 DNA reads TGTGCCAGCAGCAGTAGCGGGAGGTCTGAGACCCAGTACTTC.

V is TRBV10-3 and J is TRBJ1-1, with 7 positions matching TRBD1. CDR3 length: 13 amino acids. With 10 bases clipped from V and 4 bases from J, the junction kept 9 bases outside the gene matches. Germline V lookup: CDR1 ENHRY, CDR2 SYGVKD. CDR3 in amino acids: CANGQGERTEAFF. CDR3 sequence (DNA): TGTGCCAACGGGCAGGGGGAGCGCACTGAAGCTTTCTTT.

This sequence joins TRBV6-2 or TRBV6-3 and TRBJ1-5; the D gene is possibly TRBD1 (5 bases). The ends were cut back, 4 bases at V and 7 bases at J, with 14 bases in the middle. Germline V gene sequence: CDR1 MNHEY, CDR2 SVGEGT. The CDR3 is 14 amino acids. CDR3 residues: CASSSQGGGQPQHF. CDR3 nucleotides: TGTGCCAGCAGTTCCCAGGGCGGGGGGCAGCCCCAGCATTTT.

This chain links TRBV4-1 with TRBJ2-4; 9 nucleotides line up with TRBD1. CDR1 is MGHRA, CDR2 YSYEKL, per germline. The junction had 7 bases not matched to a gene; V was cut back by 4 bases and J by 0 bases. The CDR3 is 17 residues long. The CDR3 region has the DNA TGCGCCAGCAGCCTCGGACAGGGGAGCCTAGCCAAAAACATTCAGTACTTC. Translated, it gives CASSLGQGSLAKNIQYF.

This chain uses TRBV19 with TRBJ1-5; TRBD1 matches at 8 bases. CDR3 length: 13 residues. CDR1 LNHDA and CDR2 SQIVND come from the germline V gene (reference sequence). Trimming removed 5 bases from V and 5 bases from J; junction bases left unmatched: 2. Here the CDR3 reads CASSVTGDQPQHF. The CDR3 bases are TGTGCCAGTAGTGTGACAGGGGATCAGCCCCAGCATTTT. Full variable domain (missing parts from reference TRBV19 and TRBJ1-5): DGGITQSPKYLFRKEGQNVTLSCEQNLNHDAMYWYRQDPGQGLRLIYYSQIVNDFQKGDIAEGYSVSREKKESFPLTVTSAQKNPTAFYLCASSVTGDQPQHFGDGTRLSIL.

The genes are TRBV3-1 (or the pseudogene TRBV3-2) and TRBJ1-4, with D perhaps matching TRBD1 (5 bases). CDR3 length equals 16 residues. Germline V gene sequence: CDR1 LGHDT, CDR2 YNNKEL (reference sequence). Deletions cut 1 base from V and 8 bases from J, with 17 bases between. CDR3 in DNA: TGTGCCAGCAGCCAAGGAGGGTCTCACCAGGGAGAAAAACTGTTTTTT. Residues: CASSQGGSHQGEKLFF.

The CDR3 DNA sequence: TGTGCCAGCAGTTTATCTTCGGACAGGGGGGTAGAGCATTTT. Translation gives CASSLSSDRGVEHF. V is TRBV28 and J is TRBJ1-5, with 10 bases identical to TRBD1. Losses at the gene ends were 1 base for V and 14 bases for J; bases not matched to a gene: 8. The germline V gene encodes CDR1 MDHEN and CDR2 SYDVKM. The CDR3 is made up of 14 amino acids.

This clone was counted between two and nine times. This chain links TRBV19 with TRBJ2-7, with 11 bases lining up with TRBD2. The CDR3 sequence is 18 residues long. Germline CDR1 LNHDA, CDR2 SQIVND (reference sequence). Trimming at V came to 3 bases and at J to 0 bases, leaving 10 bases not matched to a gene. CDR3 DNA: TGTGCCAGTAGTATTTTTCCTCTAGCGGGGGGCCTCTCCTACGAGCAGTACTTC. This sequence encodes CASSIFPLAGGLSYEQYF.